The T cell receptor (beta chain) described here comes from a study of T cell clonality in common variable immunodeficiency. The table came from immunoSEQ multiplex PCR; TCRdb's copy has only in-frame clones and leaves some out. The sample presents 50,000 to 55,000 clones, none singletons. V was shortened by 0 bases and J by 11 bases, with 12 bases between the two germline ends. Per the germline V gene, CDR1 is SGHRS and CDR2 is YFSETQ. The CDR3 has 14 amino acids. Each donor provided about 4.5 to 8.5 ml of heparinized whole blood. This clone has ten or more counts. The read halts 3 residues ahead of the CDR3 end, with the missing end drawn from the germline J gene.

The chain employs TRBV5-1 and TRBJ1-6; a weak D match, TRBD1 (5 bases). This TCR was recovered from a person aged 18 to 69 in good health. Sequenced material: peripheral blood mononuclear cells. This CDR3 is CASSLGGGSAPLHF. The sequenced part of the CDR3 DNA is TGCGCCAGCAGCTTGGGCGGGGGGTCAGCACCC.